The rows below give T cell receptor beta chains drawn from one sample of a study of blood T cells in healthy people across ages. TCRdb recomputed calls from the 5' RACE reads with MiXCR, one row per CDR3 protein. This sample carries 1,500,000 or so distinct CDR3 sequences, 35% to 45% of them seen once, and the ten largest clones take about 4%. Sequenced sample: blood. The receptors shown here come from a woman between 18 and 29 years old in good health. The conserved cysteine and the conserved F or W are not part of the CDR3 here. The D gene is left open where the match is weak.

V	D	J	CDR3
TRBV15	TRBD2	.	ATSRVITELADNEQY
TRBV7-2	.	TRBJ2-5	ASSFRTTGRETQY
TRBV5-1	.	TRBJ2-1	ASSLVVSLNEQF
TRBV20-1	.	TRBJ1-2	SASHRPVGGDGYT
TRBV5-1	TRBD2	TRBJ2-2	ASSPGLAGDGELF
TRBV7-6	.	TRBJ1-1	ASSLRRGGTEAF
TRBV30	.	TRBJ1-6	AWSPPGANSPLH
TRBV19	.	TRBJ1-4	ASNRRTNEKLF
TRBV25-1	TRBD1	TRBJ2-3	ASSEFQTGDRRDTQY
TRBV4-3	.	TRBJ1-5	ASSPNVAYSNQPQH
TRBV2	.	TRBJ2-5	ASRDDRWGEQY
TRBV20-1	TRBD1	TRBJ1-2	SARDRDRGYYGYT
TRBV5-5	TRBD2	TRBJ2-3	ASSLGLAGSGTQY
TRBV7-2	.	TRBJ2-7	ASSFFASSSYEQY
TRBV25-1	TRBD1	TRBJ2-3	ASSDPLTGGSSTDTRY
TRBV7-9	.	TRBJ1-2	ASRAATAGYGYT
TRBV12-3/TRBV12-4	.	TRBJ2-3	ASSPDRHTQY
TRBV7-2	.	TRBJ2-3	ASSLLAEKDTQY
TRBV27	.	TRBJ2-3	ASSSDLRLTDTQY
TRBV7-9	.	TRBJ1-1	ASSLRGARNTEAF
TRBV6-6	.	TRBJ1-6	ASRPLDGAGASPLH
TRBV20-1	.	TRBJ1-4	SAPRGAEEKLF
TRBV6-2/TRBV6-3	.	TRBJ2-2	ASSYGGGRFGELF
TRBV6-1	TRBD2	TRBJ2-7	ATRLAVSYEQY
TRBV14	.	TRBJ2-1	ASSDHLSTGYNEQF
TRBV5-5	.	TRBJ2-1	ASSLQVNNKQF
TRBV14	.	TRBJ2-1	ASVFDEQF
TRBV20-1	TRBD1	TRBJ1-2	SARKQGANGYT
TRBV11-2	.	TRBJ2-3	ASSRLIKWGFWRDTQY
TRBV6-1	.	TRBJ2-7	ASSEVVGRGFYEQY
TRBV7-3	TRBD2	TRBJ2-7	ASSLVTSGRNEQY
TRBV12-3/TRBV12-4	.	TRBJ1-5	ASSLENLLSNQPQH
TRBV12-3/TRBV12-4	.	TRBJ2-3	ASSVMGVDTQY
TRBV6-2/TRBV6-3	.	TRBJ1-2	ASSYPLGAGVNYGYT
TRBV24-1	.	TRBJ2-3	ATSDPGETTDTQY
TRBV20-1	.	TRBJ2-1	SATGVAYNEQF
TRBV4-1	TRBD1	TRBJ2-3	ASNSKGQSTDTQY
TRBV12-3/TRBV12-4	.	TRBJ2-5	ASGFHIEGEQY
TRBV5-1	.	TRBJ2-5	ASSLVGGYQETQY
TRBV12-5	.	TRBJ2-7	ASGLALRRVYNEQY